Each of the 30 T cell receptor beta chains below was sequenced from the same sample in a study of neurological immune-mediated disorders. TCRdb re-derived calls from the 5' RACE reads in MiXCR, one entry per CDR3 protein. This table has tens of thousands of distinct CDR3 sequences, under 5% appearing once. Sequencing input: PBMCs. Receptors were obtained from a man aged 25-45 years with multiple sclerosis.

This clonotype was counted a few times. The genes are TRBV4-1 and TRBJ2-2, with a possible D match to TRBD1 (6 bases). Germline CDR1 is MGHRA and CDR2 is YSYEKL. The CDR3 totals 15 residues. The ends were cut back, 0 bases at V and 4 bases at J, with 9 bases in the middle. The CDR3, as DNA: TGCGCCAGCAGCCAAGATCCGGACAGCACCGGGGAGCTGTTTTTT. Translated, it gives CASSQDPDSTGELFF.

This clonotype came up many times. The rearrangement links TRBV2 to TRBJ1-5, with D unresolved. The CDR3 has 14 amino acids. Germline V gene data show CDR1 as SNHLY and CDR2 as FYNNEI. Trimming took 3 bases from V and 2 from J, leaving 8 bases between them. The CDR3 DNA reads as TGTGCCAGCAGTGATAGAGGACGCAATCAGCCCCAGCATTTT. Encoded protein: CASSDRGRNQPQHF.

This clonotype showed up many times. The chain couples TRBV4-2 to TRBJ1-6; tentative D call: TRBD1 (5 bases). The V gene lost 4 bases and the J gene lost 2 bases, with 9 bases spanning the gap. The CDR3 is made up of 15 amino acids. The V gene's germline CDR1 is LGHNA and CDR2 YNFKEQ. The CDR3, as DNA: TGTGCCAGCAGCCCCCGGGGGGCCTATAATTCACCCCTCCACTTT. Translation gives CASSPRGAYNSPLHF.

The chain links TRBV5-1 to TRBJ1-4; 7 positions agree with TRBD1. Germline lookup yields CDR1 SGHRS and CDR2 YFSETQ. Trimming at V came to 1 base and at J to 8 bases, leaving 14 bases not matched to a gene. CDR3 size: 17 residues. In DNA form, the CDR3 reads TGCGCCAGCAGCTTGATGGGGCAGGGGGTCGCAAAGGAAAAACTGTTTTTT. Protein sequence: CASSLMGQGVAKEKLFF. The variable domain in full, completed from reference TRBV5-1 and TRBJ1-4, reads KAGVTQTPRYLIKTRGQQVTLSCSPISGHRSVSWYQQTPGQGLQFLFEYFSETQRNKGNFPGRFSGRQFSNSRSEMNVSTLELGDSALYLCASSLMGQGVAKEKLFFGSGTQLSVL.

This clonotype was seen only a few times. One junction end does not reproduce the germline sequence, and a read error may be involved. The chain carries TRBV2 and TRBJ1-5; tentative D call: TRBD1 (5 bases). From germline, CDR1 is SNHLY and CDR2 FYNNEI. The CDR3 loop spans 13 amino acids. CDR3 protein: CASSRDQGQPQNF. As DNA, the CDR3 is TGTGCCAGCAGTCGGGACCAGGGTCAGCCCCAGAATTTT. Combining the CDR3 with reference TRBV2 and TRBJ1-5 gives the whole variable domain EPEVTQTPSHQVTQMGQEVILRCVPISNHLYFYWYRQILGQKVEFLVSFYNNEISEKSEIFDDQFSVERPDGSNFTLKIRSTKLEDSAMYFCASSRDQGQPQNFGDGTRLSIL.

This clonotype was recorded many times. This rearrangement joins TRBV10-3 to TRBJ1-1; D might be TRBD1 (6 bases). The V gene's germline CDR1 is ENHRY and CDR2 SYGVKD. The CDR3 is 13 amino acids. V gave up 2 bases and J gave up 5 bases, with 9 bases separating them. The CDR3 sequence: CAISEVQGTEAFF. For the CDR3, the DNA is TGTGCCATCAGTGAGGTTCAGGGGACTGAAGCTTTCTTT.

In its sample, this clonotype was seen a few times. The rearrangement joins TRBV6-5 to TRBJ2-4, with 9 bases matching TRBD1. The germline gives CDR1 MNHEY, CDR2 SVGAGI. V lost 5 bases and J lost 6; bases outside the gene matches: 5. The CDR3 spans 14 residues. CDR3 region: CASSPTGGRNIQYF. The CDR3 DNA reads TGTGCCAGCAGTCCCACAGGGGGCCGAAACATTCAGTACTTC.

This clonotype was recorded many times. The V and J genes are TRBV6-6 and TRBJ1-2, with 9 bases identical to TRBD1. The CDR3 contains 16 residues. Germline CDR1 is MNHNY and CDR2 is SVGAGI (reference sequence). V trimming: 2 bases; J trimming: 4 bases; junction bases outside the gene matches: 8. This chain's CDR3 is CASSYPTGGRSYGYTF. The CDR3 nucleotides are TGTGCCAGCAGTTACCCCACAGGGGGCAGAAGCTATGGCTACACCTTC.

V usage is TRBV18 and J usage is TRBJ1-4; D is possibly TRBD1 (5 bases). The V end was cut by 4 bases, the J end by 5 bases, with 14 bases between. The CDR3 has 15 residues. Germline V lookup: CDR1 KGHSH, CDR2 LQKENI. The CDR3 DNA follows: TGTGCCAGCTCACTACTCCGGGGCGTGAATGAAAAACTGTTTTTT. Translating it yields CASSLLRGVNEKLFF.

This clonotype appeared a few times. One end of the junction varies from germline; a read error may be responsible. The chain employs TRBV4-1 and TRBJ1-6; 8 nucleotides align to TRBD1. Germline V gives CDR1 MGHRA, CDR2 YSYEKL. The length of the CDR3 is 14 residues. In nucleotides, the CDR3 is TGCGCCAGCAGCCACGAGAGGACAGGGTCAACCCTCAACTTT. It encodes CASSHERTGSTLNF.

There are many counts of this clonotype. J is TRBJ2-7 and V is TRBV6-5; D possibly corresponds to TRBD1 (5 bases). Trimming took off 0 bases at V and 4 bases at J, with 10 bases between the two ends. CDR3 length: 14 amino acids. Germline assignment: CDR1 MNHEY and CDR2 SVGAGI. In nucleotides, the CDR3 is TGTGCCAGCAGTTACTCGATGACAGATTACGAGCAGTACTTC. Translation: CASSYSMTDYEQYF.

This clonotype was seen at least ten times. V gene TRBV5-1 combines with J gene TRBJ2-7, with D possibly matching TRBD2 (6 bases). Germline CDR1 reads SGHRS; CDR2 reads YFSETQ. The CDR3 is 14 residues long. V lost 7 bases and J 6 bases, leaving 20 bases between the germline ends. CDR3 sequence: CASATGDLLFEQYF. The CDR3 nucleotides are TGCGCCAGCGCGACGGGGGACCTCCTATTCGAGCAGTACTTC.

This clonotype showed up many times. The chain uses TRBV5-5 and TRBJ2-7; D gene uncertain. Deletions cut 0 bases from V and 2 bases from J, with 9 bases between. The germline V gene has CDR1 SGHKS and CDR2 YYEKEE (reference sequence). This CDR3 has 14 amino acids. The CDR3 DNA is TGTGCCAGCAGCTTGGGAGTGGAAACCTACGAGCAGTACTTC. Translating it yields CASSLGVETYEQYF.

This clonotype was counted many times. The CDR3 region has the DNA TGCAGCGTTCGCCCGGGACAGGGATTTGAAAAACTGTTTTTT. Residues: CSVRPGQGFEKLFF. The chain recombines TRBV29-1 with TRBJ1-4; TRBD1 matches at 9 bases. The CDR3 consists of 14 residues. Germline-derived CDR1 and CDR2 are SQVTM and ANQGSEA. After removal of 5 bases from V and 7 bases from J, the junction contained 8 bases not matched to a gene.

This clonotype was seen a few times. The V and J genes are TRBV4-1 and TRBJ2-1; TRBD2 aligns across 13 bases. Germline trimming cut 5 bases from V and 0 bases from J; bases unmatched to any gene: 10. Per germline, CDR1 MGHRA and CDR2 YSYEKL. CDR3 length: 19 amino acids. CDR3 DNA sequence: TGCGCCAGCAGCTCTCGGACTAGCGGGGGTTCGAGCTCCTACAATGAGCAGTTCTTC. Its protein is CASSSRTSGGSSSYNEQFF.

This clonotype was counted ten times or more. This chain joins TRBV6-5 and TRBJ1-1, with 8 bases aligning to TRBD1. The CDR3 extends over 15 amino acids. Per germline, CDR1 MNHEY and CDR2 SVGAGI. The V segment lost 5 bases and the J segment 0 bases; nucleotides outside the gene matches: 5. CDR3 amino acids: CASSRTGTMNTEAFF. Here the CDR3 DNA reads TGTGCCAGCAGTCGGACAGGGACCATGAACACTGAAGCTTTCTTT.

This clonotype was picked up many times. The chain joins TRBV24-1 to TRBJ2-3; tentative D call: TRBD2 (5 bases). The CDR3 covers 15 residues. Germline assignment: CDR1 KGHDR and CDR2 SFDVKD. The V gene lost 5 bases and the J gene lost 6 bases, with 17 bases spanning the gap. CDR3 sequence: CATSGGLNVGDTQYF. CDR3 nucleotides: TGTGCCACCAGTGGCGGGCTAAACGTCGGGGATACGCAGTATTTT.

This clonotype was seen ten or more times. This chain joins TRBV20-1 and TRBJ2-1, with 7 bases fitting TRBD2. Germline assignment: CDR1 DFQATT and CDR2 SNEGSKA (reference sequence). V shed 0 bases, J shed 0 bases, and the junction held 5 bases outside the gene matches. The CDR3 is made up of 16 amino acids. The CDR3 nucleotides read TGCAGTGCTAGAGATCTGTCGGGGGGCTCCTACAATGAGCAGTTCTTC. It codes for CSARDLSGGSYNEQFF.

This clonotype was picked up many times. V gene TRBV5-1 combines with J gene TRBJ2-7, with a weak D call TRBD1 (6 bases). The CDR3 is 14 residues long. The V end was cut by 3 bases, the J end by 6 bases, with 16 bases between. Germline lookup yields CDR1 SGHRS and CDR2 YFSETQ. The CDR3 spells CASSSPRDTGEQYF. The CDR3 DNA follows: TGCGCCAGCAGCTCACCCCGGGACACGGGCGAGCAGTACTTC.

The CDR3 DNA reads TGTGCCTGGAGTGTAGGGCCAGGGGGACAGCCCCAGCATTTT. It yields the protein CAWSVGPGGQPQHF. The V gene is TRBV30, the J gene TRBJ1-5, with 7 bases identical to TRBD1. The V gene end was trimmed by 0 bases and the J gene end by 7 bases; junction bases not matched to a gene: 6. The germline V gene encodes CDR1 GTSNPN and CDR2 SVGIG (reference sequence). CDR3 length: 14 residues.

This clonotype was detected many times. The chain is built from TRBV3-1 and TRBJ1-1, with D possibly TRBD1 on 6 matching bases. Between the trimmed V and J ends, which lost 4 bases and 0 bases, there was a span of 9 bases. CDR3 size: 14 residues. The germline V gene encodes CDR1 LGHDT and CDR2 YNNKEL (reference sequence). CDR3 protein: CASSLRTVNTEAFF. The DNA of the CDR3 is TGTGCCAGCAGCCTCCGGACAGTGAACACTGAAGCTTTCTTT.

This clonotype occurred many times. The rearrangement uses TRBV12-3 or TRBV12-4 and TRBJ1-1; 7 nucleotides match TRBD1. With V trimmed by 6 bases and J by 5 bases, 12 bases remained unmatched. This CDR3 is 15 amino acids long. CDR3 sequence: CASRKLGQLFTEAFF. For the CDR3, the DNA is TGTGCCAGCAGGAAACTGGGACAGCTGTTTACTGAAGCTTTCTTT.

This clonotype has ten or more counts. The chain recombines TRBV6-4 with TRBJ2-3; 11 bases are a match to TRBD1. V was clipped by 8 bases and J by 3 bases; unmatched bases: 7. The CDR3 has 15 residues. Per germline, CDR1 MRHNA and CDR2 SNTAGT. CDR3: CASAPGQGVTDTQYF. CDR3 DNA: TGTGCCAGCGCTCCGGGACAGGGGGTAACAGATACGCAGTATTTT.

This clonotype was detected ten times or more. The chain joins TRBV12-3 or TRBV12-4 to TRBJ1-5; D ambiguous. The CDR3 covers 15 residues. The V end was cut by 6 bases, the J end by 1 base, with 13 bases between. CDR3 region: CASSSRSGSNQPQHF. CDR3 nucleotides: TGTGCCAGCAGCTCAAGGTCCGGGAGCAATCAGCCCCAGCATTTT.

This clonotype was recorded at least ten times. This rearrangement joins TRBV2 to TRBJ2-7; tentatively, D is TRBD1 (5 bases). The CDR3 has 14 amino acids. In germline, CDR1 is SNHLY, CDR2 FYNNEI. V lost 0 bases and J 3 bases, leaving 9 bases between the germline ends. The CDR3 region is CASSEALQGYEQYV. The CDR3 DNA is TGTGCCAGCAGTGAAGCGCTTCAGGGCTACGAGCAGTACGTC.

This chain links TRBV25-1 with TRBJ1-2, with D uncertain. This CDR3 has 14 amino acids. V was cut by 5 bases and J by 1 base, with 11 bases left in between. CDR1 is MGHDK and CDR2 is SYGVNS in the germline V gene. The CDR3, as DNA: TGTGCCAGCAGTCCGGACTTGTATAACTATGGCTACACCTTC. Protein product: CASSPDLYNYGYTF.

This clonotype was detected only a few times. This rearrangement joins TRBV5-1 to TRBJ1-1; 10 positions agree with TRBD1. The V segment lost 4 bases and the J segment 4 bases; nucleotides outside the gene matches: 7. This CDR3 comprises 15 residues. The V gene's germline CDR1 is SGHRS and CDR2 YFSETQ. As DNA, the CDR3 is TGCGCCAGCAGCCAAGGGAGGACAGGGGGCACTGAAGCTTTCTTT. Encoded protein: CASSQGRTGGTEAFF.

This clonotype was found many times. CDR3 bases: TGCGCCAGCAGCCAAGACCTAGTGGGGCTAAATGAAAAACTGTTTTTT. Translated: CASSQDLVGLNEKLFF. The chain joins TRBV5-1 to TRBJ1-4, with a possible D match to TRBD1 (5 bases). V shed 4 bases and J shed 5 bases, with 18 bases lying between them. The CDR3 has 16 residues. CDR1 and CDR2 from the germline V gene are SGHRS and YFSETQ.

This clonotype was counted ten times or more. The gene calls are TRBV5-1 and TRBJ2-5, with 9 bases fitting TRBD1. The CDR3 is made up of 14 amino acids. In germline, CDR1 is SGHRS, CDR2 YFSETQ. The junction had 4 bases not matched to a gene; V was cut back by 4 bases and J by 3 bases. The CDR3 spells CASSDGTGKETQYF. Here the CDR3 DNA reads TGCGCCAGCAGCGACGGGACAGGGAAAGAGACCCAGTACTTC.

At least ten counts were recorded for this clonotype. The chain uses TRBV20-1 and TRBJ2-2; no reliable D call. Germline V gives CDR1 DFQATT, CDR2 SNEGSKA (reference sequence). The V end lost 6 bases, the J end lost 6 bases, and 17 bases lay between the germline ends. CDR3 length: 14 residues. The DNA for the CDR3 is TGCAGTGCCAGTCGGAAAAGGGCTCCCGGGGAGCTGTTTTTT. Its protein is CSASRKRAPGELFF.